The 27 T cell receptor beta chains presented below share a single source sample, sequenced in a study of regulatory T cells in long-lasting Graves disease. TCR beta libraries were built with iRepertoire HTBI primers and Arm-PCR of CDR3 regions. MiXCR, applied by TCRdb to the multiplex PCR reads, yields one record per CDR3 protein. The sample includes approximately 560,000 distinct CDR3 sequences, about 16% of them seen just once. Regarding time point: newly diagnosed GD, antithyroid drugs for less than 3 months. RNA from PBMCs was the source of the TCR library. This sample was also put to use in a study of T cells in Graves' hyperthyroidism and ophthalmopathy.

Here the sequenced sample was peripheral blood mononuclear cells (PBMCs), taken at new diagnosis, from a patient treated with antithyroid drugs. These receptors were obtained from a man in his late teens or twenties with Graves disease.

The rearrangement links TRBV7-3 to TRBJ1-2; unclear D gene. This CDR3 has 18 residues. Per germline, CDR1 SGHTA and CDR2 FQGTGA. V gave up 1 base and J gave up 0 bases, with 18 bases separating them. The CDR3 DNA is TGTGCCAGCAGCTTAAAAAGATCAACGGTCCGAGCTAACTATGGCTACACCTTC. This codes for CASSLKRSTVRANYGYTF.

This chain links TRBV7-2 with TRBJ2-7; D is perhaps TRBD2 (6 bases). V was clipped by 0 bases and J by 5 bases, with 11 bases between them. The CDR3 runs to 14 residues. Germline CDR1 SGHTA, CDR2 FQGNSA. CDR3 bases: TGTGCCAGCAGCTTAGCGGCGGGGATCGACGAGCAGTACTTC. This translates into CASSLAAGIDEQYF.

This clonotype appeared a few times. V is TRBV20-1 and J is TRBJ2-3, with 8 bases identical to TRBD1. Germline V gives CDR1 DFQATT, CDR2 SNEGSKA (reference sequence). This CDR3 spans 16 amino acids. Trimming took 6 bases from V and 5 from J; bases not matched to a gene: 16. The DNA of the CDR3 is TGCAGTGCCCTCGTACCGCACAGGGGGTCGGAAGATACGCAGTATTTT. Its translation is CSALVPHRGSEDTQYF.

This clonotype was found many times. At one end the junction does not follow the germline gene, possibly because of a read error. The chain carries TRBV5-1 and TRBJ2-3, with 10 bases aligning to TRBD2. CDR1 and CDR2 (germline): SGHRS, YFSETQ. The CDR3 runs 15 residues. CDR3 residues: CASSLKREGTDTQYF. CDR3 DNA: TGTGCCAGCAGCCTGAAGCGGGAGGGAACAGATACGCAGTATTTT.

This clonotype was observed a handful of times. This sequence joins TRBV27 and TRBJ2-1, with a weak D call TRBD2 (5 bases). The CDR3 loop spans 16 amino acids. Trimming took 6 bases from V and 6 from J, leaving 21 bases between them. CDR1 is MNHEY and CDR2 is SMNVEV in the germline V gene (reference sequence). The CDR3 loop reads CASSKEAQFTANEQFF. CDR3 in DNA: TGTGCCAGCAGCAAGGAGGCCCAGTTTACCGCCAATGAGCAGTTCTTC.

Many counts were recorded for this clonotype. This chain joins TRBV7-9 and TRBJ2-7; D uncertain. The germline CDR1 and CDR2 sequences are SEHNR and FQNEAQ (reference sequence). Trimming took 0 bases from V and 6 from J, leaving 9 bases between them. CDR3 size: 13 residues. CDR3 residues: CASSLAKGFEQYF. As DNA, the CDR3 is TGTGCCAGCAGCTTAGCGAAAGGGTTCGAGCAGTACTTC.

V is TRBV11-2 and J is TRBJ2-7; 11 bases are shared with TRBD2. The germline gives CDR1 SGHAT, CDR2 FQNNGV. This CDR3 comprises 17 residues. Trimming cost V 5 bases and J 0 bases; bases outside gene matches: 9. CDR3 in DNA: TGTGCCAGCAGCCGCGTACTAGCGGGAGCTTCCTCCTACGAGCAGTACTTC. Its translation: CASSRVLAGASSYEQYF. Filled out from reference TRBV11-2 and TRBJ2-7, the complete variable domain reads EAGVAQSPRYKIIEKRQSVAFWCNPISGHATLYWYQQILGQGPKLLIQFQNNGVVDDSQLPKDRFSAERLKGVDSTLKIQPAKLEDSAVYLCASSRVLAGASSYEQYFGPGTRLTVT.

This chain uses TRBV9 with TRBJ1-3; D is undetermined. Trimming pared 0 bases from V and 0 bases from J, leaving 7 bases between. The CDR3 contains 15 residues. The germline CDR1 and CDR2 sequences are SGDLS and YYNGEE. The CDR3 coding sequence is TGTGCCAGCAGCGTAGAACCAGTCTCTGGAAACACCATATATTTT. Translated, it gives CASSVEPVSGNTIYF.

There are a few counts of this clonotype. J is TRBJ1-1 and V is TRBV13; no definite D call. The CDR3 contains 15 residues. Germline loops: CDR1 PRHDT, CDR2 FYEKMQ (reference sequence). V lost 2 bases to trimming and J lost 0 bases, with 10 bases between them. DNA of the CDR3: TGTGCCAGCAGCTTAATGCTTCCGGTGAACACTGAAGCTTTCTTT. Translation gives CASSLMLPVNTEAFF.

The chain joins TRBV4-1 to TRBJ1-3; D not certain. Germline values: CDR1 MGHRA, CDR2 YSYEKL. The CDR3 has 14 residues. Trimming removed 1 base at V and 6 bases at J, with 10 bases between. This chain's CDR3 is CASSQASTANTIYF. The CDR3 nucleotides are TGCGCCAGCAGCCAAGCTTCCACAGCAAACACCATATATTTT.

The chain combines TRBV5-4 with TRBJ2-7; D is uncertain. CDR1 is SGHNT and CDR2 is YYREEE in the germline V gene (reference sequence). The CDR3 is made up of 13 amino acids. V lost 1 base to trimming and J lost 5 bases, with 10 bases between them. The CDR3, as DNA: TGTGCCAGCAGCTTGTTCGGTGGAAACGAGCAGTACTTC. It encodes CASSLFGGNEQYF.

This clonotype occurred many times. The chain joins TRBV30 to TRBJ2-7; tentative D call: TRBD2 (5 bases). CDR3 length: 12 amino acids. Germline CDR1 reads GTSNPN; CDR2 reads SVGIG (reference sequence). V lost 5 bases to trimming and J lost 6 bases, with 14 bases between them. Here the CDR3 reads CAWRGRRSEQYF. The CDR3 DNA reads TGTGCCTGGCGAGGCAGGAGGAGCGAGCAGTACTTC.

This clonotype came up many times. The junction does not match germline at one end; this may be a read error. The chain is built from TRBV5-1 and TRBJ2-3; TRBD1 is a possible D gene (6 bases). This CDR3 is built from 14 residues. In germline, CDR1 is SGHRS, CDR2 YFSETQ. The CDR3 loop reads CASSSQGSRDTQYF. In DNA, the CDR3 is TGCGCCAGCAGCTCACAGGGTAGCAGAGATACGCAGTATTTT.

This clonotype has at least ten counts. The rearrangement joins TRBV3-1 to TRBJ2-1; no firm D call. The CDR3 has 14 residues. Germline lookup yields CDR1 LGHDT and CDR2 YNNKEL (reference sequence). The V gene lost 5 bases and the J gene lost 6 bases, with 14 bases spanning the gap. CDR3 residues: CASSSFGWSNEQFF. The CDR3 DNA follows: TGTGCCAGCAGCTCTTTCGGGTGGTCCAATGAGCAGTTCTTC.

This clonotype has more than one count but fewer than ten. CDR3 sequence reads: CASSFVGAGEAFF. The CDR3 DNA reads as TGTGCCAGCAGTTTTGTGGGGGCCGGTGAAGCTTTCTTT. This chain joins TRBV12-3 or TRBV12-4 and TRBJ1-1; maybe TRBD1 (6 bases). This CDR3 region has 13 residues. The germline V and J ends were trimmed by 3 bases and 7 bases, with 12 bases remaining between them.

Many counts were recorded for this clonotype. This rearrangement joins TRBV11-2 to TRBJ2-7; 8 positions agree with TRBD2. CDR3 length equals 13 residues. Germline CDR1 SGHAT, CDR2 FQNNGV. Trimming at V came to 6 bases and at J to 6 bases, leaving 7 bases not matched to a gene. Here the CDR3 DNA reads TGTGCCAGCAGTCCTCGGACTAGCTTCGAGCAGTACTTC. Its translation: CASSPRTSFEQYF.

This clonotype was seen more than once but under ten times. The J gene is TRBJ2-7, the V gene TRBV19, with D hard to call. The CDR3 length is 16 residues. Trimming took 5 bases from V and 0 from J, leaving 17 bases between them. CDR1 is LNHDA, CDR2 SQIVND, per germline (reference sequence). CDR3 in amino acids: CASSRAGARTSYEQYF. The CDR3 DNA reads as TGTGCCAGTAGTCGGGCAGGCGCCAGGACCTCCTACGAGCAGTACTTC.

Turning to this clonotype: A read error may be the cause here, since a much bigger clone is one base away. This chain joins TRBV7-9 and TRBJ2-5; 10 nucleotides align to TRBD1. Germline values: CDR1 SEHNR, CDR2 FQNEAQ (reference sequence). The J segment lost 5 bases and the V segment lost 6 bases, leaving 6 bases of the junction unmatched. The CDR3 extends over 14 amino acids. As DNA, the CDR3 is TGTGCCAGCAGTGGGGACAGGGGAACGGAGACCCAGTACTTC. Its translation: CASSGDRGTETQYF.

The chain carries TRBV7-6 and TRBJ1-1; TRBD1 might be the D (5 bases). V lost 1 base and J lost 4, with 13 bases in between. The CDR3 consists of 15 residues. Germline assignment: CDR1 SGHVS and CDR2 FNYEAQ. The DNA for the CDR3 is TGTGCCAGCAGCTTAGGGGGGAGGAGTAGCACTGAAGCTTTCTTT. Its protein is CASSLGGRSSTEAFF.

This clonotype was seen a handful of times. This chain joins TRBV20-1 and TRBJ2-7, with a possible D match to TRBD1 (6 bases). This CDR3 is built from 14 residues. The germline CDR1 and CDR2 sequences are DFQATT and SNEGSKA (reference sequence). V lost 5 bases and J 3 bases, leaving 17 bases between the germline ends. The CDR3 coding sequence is TGCAGTGCTGTACAGGGCGCCCTGTTCTACGAGCAGTACTTC. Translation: CSAVQGALFYEQYF.

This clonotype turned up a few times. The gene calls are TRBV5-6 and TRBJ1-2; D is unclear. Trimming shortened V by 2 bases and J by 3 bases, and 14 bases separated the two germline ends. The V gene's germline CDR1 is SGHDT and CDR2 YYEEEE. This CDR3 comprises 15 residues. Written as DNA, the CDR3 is TGTGCCAGCAGCTTTCTAACACCCGGTGACTATGGCTACACCTTC. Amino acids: CASSFLTPGDYGYTF. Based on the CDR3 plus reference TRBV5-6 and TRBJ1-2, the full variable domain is DAGVTQSPTHLIKTRGQQVTLRCSPKSGHDTVSWYQQALGQGPQFIFQYYEEEERQRGNFPDRFSGHQFPNYSSELNVNALLLGDSALYLCASSFLTPGDYGYTFGSGTRLTVV.

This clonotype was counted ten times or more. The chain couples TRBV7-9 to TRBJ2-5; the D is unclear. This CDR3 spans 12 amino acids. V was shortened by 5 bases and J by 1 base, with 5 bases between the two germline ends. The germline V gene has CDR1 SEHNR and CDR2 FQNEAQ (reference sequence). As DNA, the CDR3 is TGTGCCAGCAGCATCTCCCAAGAGACCCAGTACTTC. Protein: CASSISQETQYF.

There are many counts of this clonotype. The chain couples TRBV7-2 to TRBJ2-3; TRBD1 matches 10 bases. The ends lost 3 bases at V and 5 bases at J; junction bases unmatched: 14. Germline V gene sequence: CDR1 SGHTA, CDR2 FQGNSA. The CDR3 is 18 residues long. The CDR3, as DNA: TGTGCCAGCAGCTTTGGGTGGTCGACAGGGGGCTCGATAGATACGCAGTATTTT. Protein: CASSFGWSTGGSIDTQYF.

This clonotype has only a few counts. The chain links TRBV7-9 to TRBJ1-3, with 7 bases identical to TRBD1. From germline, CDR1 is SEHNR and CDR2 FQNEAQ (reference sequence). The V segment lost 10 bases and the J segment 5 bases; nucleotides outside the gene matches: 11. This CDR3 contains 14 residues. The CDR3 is CATGMTGTRNTIYF. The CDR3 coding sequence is TGTGCCACCGGGATGACAGGGACACGAAACACCATATATTTT.

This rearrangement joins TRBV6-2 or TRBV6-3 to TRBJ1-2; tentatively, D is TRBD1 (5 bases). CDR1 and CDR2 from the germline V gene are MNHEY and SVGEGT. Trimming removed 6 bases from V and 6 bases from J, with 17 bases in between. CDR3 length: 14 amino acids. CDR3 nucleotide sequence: TGTGCCAGCAGGCCCACAGGATCGGAGGATGGCTACACCTTC. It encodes CASRPTGSEDGYTF.

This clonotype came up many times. CDR3 nucleotide sequence: TGTGCCAGCAGGGATTCCGGGGCTAGCGGGATTATCGAGCAGTACTTC. This codes for CASRDSGASGIIEQYF. This chain joins TRBV6-1 and TRBJ2-7; 9 bases map to TRBD2. CDR3 length: 16 residues. The V gene's germline CDR1 is MNHNS and CDR2 SASEGT. V lost 6 bases, J lost 6 bases, and 15 bases stayed unmatched.

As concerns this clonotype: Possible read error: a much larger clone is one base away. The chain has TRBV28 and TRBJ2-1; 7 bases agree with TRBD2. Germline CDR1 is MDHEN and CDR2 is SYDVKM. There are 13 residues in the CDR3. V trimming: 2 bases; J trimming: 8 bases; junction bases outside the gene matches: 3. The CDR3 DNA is TGTGCCAGCAGTTTAGAGGCGGGGGATGAGCAGTTCTTC. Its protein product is CASSLEAGDEQFF.